These 21 T cell receptor beta chains were sequenced from one sample in a study of blood T cell repertoires in COVID-19. Assay used: immunoSEQ multiplex PCR; TCRdb lists only in-frame clones, some missing. The sample has about 98,000 clones; about 80% are singletons. Sequencing was done on a sample of peripheral blood. These receptors all come from a man aged 65-85 years with acute or convalescent COVID-19.

The chain is built from TRBV5-1 and TRBJ2-3, with 9 positions matching TRBD1. The CDR3 totals 16 residues. CDR1 and CDR2 (germline): SGHRS, YFSETQ. With V trimmed by 2 bases and J by 4 bases, 8 bases remained unmatched. The CDR3 here is CASSLAGQGFPDTQYF. CDR3 bases: TGCGCCAGCAGCTTAGCTGGACAGGGGTTTCCAGATACGCAGTATTTT.

The chain recombines TRBV7-6 with TRBJ2-1; TRBD2 aligns across 10 bases. CDR3 length equals 17 residues. From germline, CDR1 is SGHVS and CDR2 FNYEAQ. Losses at the gene ends were 4 bases for V and 8 bases for J; bases not matched to a gene: 14. CDR3 region: CASSSEREGRWVHEQFF. For the CDR3, the DNA is TGTGCCAGCAGCTCTGAGCGGGAGGGCCGATGGGTCCATGAGCAGTTCTTC.

The V gene is TRBV10-3, the J gene TRBJ1-1; a weak D match, TRBD1 (6 bases). The V end was cut by 6 bases, the J end by 5 bases, with 13 bases between. The CDR3 contains 13 residues. CDR1 is ENHRY and CDR2 is SYGVKD in the germline V gene. CDR3 coding DNA: TGTGCCATCAGGACAGACAGGTTTACTGAAGCTTTCTTT. The encoded protein is CAIRTDRFTEAFF.

V gene TRBV6-2 or TRBV6-3 combines with J gene TRBJ2-5, with D maybe TRBD2 (7 bases). This CDR3 is 14 amino acids long. The V gene lost 4 bases and the J gene lost 1 base, with 10 bases spanning the gap. In germline, CDR1 is MNHEY, CDR2 SVGEGT. CDR3 residues: CASSWGGPQETQYF. CDR3 sequence (DNA): TGTGCCAGCAGTTGGGGGGGGCCCCAAGAGACCCAGTACTTC.

The chain has TRBV3-1 (or the pseudogene TRBV3-2) and TRBJ2-3, with D possibly being TRBD2 (6 bases). Germline CDR1 reads LGHDT; CDR2 reads YNNKEL (reference sequence). V was shortened by 2 bases and J by 4 bases, with 10 bases between the two germline ends. This CDR3 spans 14 amino acids. DNA for the CDR3: TGTGCCAGCAGCCAAACCACGGGGGCAGATACGCAGTATTTT. Translating it yields CASSQTTGADTQYF.

This chain uses TRBV3-1 (or the pseudogene TRBV3-2) with TRBJ1-1; a possible D gene is TRBD1 (6 bases). The germline gives CDR1 LGHDT, CDR2 YNNKEL (reference sequence). V was clipped by 5 bases and J by 3 bases, with 13 bases between them. The CDR3 spans 14 residues. The CDR3, as DNA: TGTGCCAGCAGCACGGATGCAGGGGACACTGAAGCTTTCTTT. It encodes CASSTDAGDTEAFF.

The rearrangement uses TRBV7-6 and TRBJ1-5; 7 bases are a match to TRBD1. CDR1 and CDR2 (germline): SGHVS, FNYEAQ. V was clipped by 2 bases and J by 7 bases; unmatched bases: 8. The length of the CDR3 is 15 residues. This CDR3 is CASSLLTGKGQPQHF. CDR3 coding DNA: TGTGCCAGCAGCTTACTGACAGGGAAGGGACAGCCCCAGCATTTT.

Only a few counts were recorded for this clone. CDR3 nucleotide sequence: TGTGCCAGCAGCTTAGGGGCGGGAGTGTCCACAGATACGCAGTATTTT. It translates to CASSLGAGVSTDTQYF. V gene TRBV5-4 combines with J gene TRBJ2-3, with TRBD2 identical over 7 bases. V gave up 2 bases and J gave up 2 bases; unmatched junction bases: 8. The germline CDR1 and CDR2 sequences are SGHNT and YYREEE (reference sequence). The CDR3 totals 16 residues.

V gene TRBV29-1 combines with J gene TRBJ1-2; 9 nucleotides line up with TRBD1. The CDR3 length is 13 residues. The junction had 5 bases not matched to a gene; V was cut back by 4 bases and J by 5 bases. Germline values: CDR1 SQVTM, CDR2 ANQGSEA. In DNA form, the CDR3 reads TGCAGCGTTGTGGGACAGGGATTTTATGGCTACACCTTC. Translating gives CSVVGQGFYGYTF.

The gene calls are TRBV2 and TRBJ1-3, with D maybe TRBD1 (6 bases). V was trimmed by 4 bases and J by 0 bases, leaving 13 bases between them. Germline-derived CDR1 and CDR2 are SNHLY and FYNNEI. This CDR3 has 16 residues. The CDR3 DNA is TGTGCCAGCAGTGTAAGGGGGAAGCTCTCTGGAAACACCATATATTTT. Translated, it gives CASSVRGKLSGNTIYF.

V gene TRBV4-3 combines with J gene TRBJ2-1, with D perhaps TRBD1 (6 bases). The CDR3 is 20 amino acids. V was pared by 0 bases and J by 4 bases, with 25 bases between. Germline V gene data show CDR1 as LGHNA and CDR2 as YSLEER. The CDR3 sequence: CASSQDWSGGGLRGYNEQFF. The CDR3 DNA reads TGCGCCAGCAGCCAAGATTGGTCAGGTGGCGGCTTAAGGGGGTACAATGAGCAGTTCTTC.

This clone was seen only a few times. The V gene is TRBV5-1, the J gene TRBJ2-7; TRBD1 agrees at 8 bases. This CDR3 region has 14 residues. V was pared by 2 bases and J by 6 bases, with 7 bases of the junction left unmatched. The germline V gene encodes CDR1 SGHRS and CDR2 YFSETQ. The CDR3 loop is CASSFGTGSLEQYF. CDR3 nucleotide sequence: TGCGCCAGCAGCTTCGGGACAGGTTCCCTCGAGCAGTACTTC.

This clone was recorded once. This rearrangement joins TRBV27 to TRBJ2-2; 8 nucleotides agree with TRBD2. The V and J ends lost 3 bases and 6 bases, in that order; junction bases with no gene match: 6. CDR1 is MNHEY, CDR2 SMNVEV, per germline (reference sequence). The CDR3 runs to 15 residues. The CDR3 sequence is CASSFEREGPGELFF. CDR3 bases: TGTGCCAGCAGTTTCGAACGGGAGGGCCCCGGGGAGCTGTTTTTT.

The chain is built from TRBV29-1 and TRBJ1-2; 8 bases fit TRBD1. Germline V CDR1 and CDR2: SQVTM, ANQGSEA. Unmatched junction bases numbered 3, after V lost 7 bases and J lost 2 bases. This CDR3 region has 12 residues. The CDR3 region has the DNA TGCAGCGCCGGACAGGGAAACTATGGCTACACCTTC. Amino acids: CSAGQGNYGYTF.

V usage is TRBV30 and J usage is TRBJ1-4, with unresolved D. V lost 6 bases and J 5 bases, leaving 13 bases between the germline ends. Germline CDR1 and CDR2: GTSNPN and SVGIG (reference sequence). The CDR3 is made up of 13 amino acids. CDR3 amino acids: CACFRKSNEKLFF. The CDR3 region has the DNA TGTGCCTGTTTTAGAAAGTCAAATGAAAAACTGTTTTTT.

The gene calls are TRBV7-9 and TRBJ2-3; D gene unclear. Trimming took off 5 bases at V and 3 bases at J, with 3 bases between the two ends. CDR1 and CDR2 from the germline V gene are SEHNR and FQNEAQ (reference sequence). The CDR3 consists of 11 residues. CDR3 coding DNA: TGTGCCAGCAGCCTAACAGATACGCAGTATTTT. Translation: CASSLTDTQYF.

The chain combines TRBV6-5 with TRBJ1-6, with no clear D. The V gene lost 6 bases and the J gene lost 7 bases, with 13 bases spanning the gap. Germline V gene sequence: CDR1 MNHEY, CDR2 SVGAGI. The CDR3 is 14 amino acids. In nucleotides, the CDR3 is TGTGCCAGCAGCTTGACCCTAGAAAATTCACCCCTCCACTTT. This encodes CASSLTLENSPLHF.

This clone was detected only a few times. The chain links TRBV7-2 to TRBJ2-1; a weak D match, TRBD2 (5 bases). Per germline, CDR1 SGHTA and CDR2 FQGNSA. The CDR3 extends over 14 amino acids. Trimming pared 1 base from V and 3 bases from J, leaving 7 bases between. CDR3 region: CASSLGGNYNEQFF. CDR3 bases: TGTGCCAGCAGCTTAGGAGGGAACTACAATGAGCAGTTCTTC.

V is TRBV3-1 (or the pseudogene TRBV3-2) and J is TRBJ2-1; D is possibly TRBD1 (5 bases). Germline CDR1 is LGHDT and CDR2 is YNNKEL (reference sequence). CDR3 length equals 17 residues. Trimming took 4 bases from V and 0 from J, leaving 16 bases between them. CDR3 sequence reads: CASSPRRVRVSYNEQFF. The CDR3 DNA is TGTGCCAGCAGCCCACGTAGGGTCAGGGTCTCCTACAATGAGCAGTTCTTC.

The chain is built from TRBV9 and TRBJ2-7; TRBD2 might be the D (6 bases). Germline V gives CDR1 SGDLS, CDR2 YYNGEE. The CDR3 sequence is 15 residues long. The ends were cut back, 3 bases at V and 4 bases at J, with 17 bases in the middle. CDR3 sequence (DNA): TGTGCCAGCAGCGAAGCCGGGACTCTATCATACGAGCAGTACTTC. Translation: CASSEAGTLSYEQYF.

The chain is built from TRBV5-1 and TRBJ2-5, with D perhaps matching TRBD1 (5 bases). This CDR3 is built from 14 residues. Looked up from germline, CDR1 is SGHRS and CDR2 is YFSETQ. The V and J ends lost 3 bases and 0 bases respectively, with 9 bases between them. The DNA of the CDR3 is TGCGCCAGCAGCTCGCAGGGTTACCAAGAGACCCAGTACTTC. Encoded protein: CASSSQGYQETQYF.